A single sample is the source of the 23 T cell receptor beta chains below, sequenced in a study of blood T cell repertoires in COVID-19 (dated by TCRdb to between 2020 and 2021). Preparation of the library involved the immunoSEQ multiplex PCR assay. TCRdb took over this immuneACCESS table, retaining in-frame rearrangements with V and J assigned. Such tables are incomplete; in checked studies, under half of the missing clones stem from an unresolved V gene, and the remainder is unexplained. The table for this sample lists 100,000 to 150,000 clones; around 89% of them were counted only once. The ten largest clonotypes hold roughly 2.2% of the sample. The material sequenced was peripheral blood. The receptors were sampled from a man aged 70 or older with active COVID-19.

The chain links TRBV18 to TRBJ2-7, with TRBD2 as a possible D gene (5 bases). The V end lost 3 bases, the J end lost 0 bases, and 15 bases lay between the germline ends. The length of the CDR3 is 16 residues. Germline V CDR1 and CDR2: KGHSH, LQKENI. The CDR3 reads CASSPLRGADSYEQYF. In DNA form, the CDR3 reads TGTGCCAGCTCACCCCTCAGAGGAGCGGACTCCTACGAGCAGTACTTC.

The chain combines TRBV19 with TRBJ1-1; maybe TRBD1 (6 bases). Germline assignment: CDR1 LNHDA and CDR2 SQIVND (reference sequence). This CDR3 is built from 16 residues. The germline V and J ends were trimmed by 4 bases and 1 base, with 16 bases remaining between them. The CDR3 spells CASSTQSQGQNTEAFF. In DNA form, the CDR3 reads TGTGCCAGTAGTACCCAATCACAGGGTCAGAACACTGAAGCTTTCTTT.

CDR3 loop: CASSYSTGQGYEQYF. CDR3 coding DNA: TGTGCCAGCAGTTACTCGACGGGACAGGGCTACGAGCAGTACTTC. The chain couples TRBV6-5 to TRBJ2-7, with 9 bases identical to TRBD1. With V trimmed by 0 bases and J by 3 bases, 3 bases remained unmatched. CDR3 length equals 15 residues. The germline V gene has CDR1 MNHEY and CDR2 SVGAGI.

The rearrangement uses TRBV4-1 and TRBJ2-2, with D possibly TRBD1 on 5 matching bases. V was shortened by 3 bases and J by 6 bases, with 14 bases between the two germline ends. CDR3 size: 15 residues. Looked up from germline, CDR1 is MGHRA and CDR2 is YSYEKL. For the CDR3, the DNA is TGCGCCAGCAGCCAGCCACTCAGGGCATCCGGGGAGCTGTTTTTT. Translated: CASSQPLRASGELFF.

The chain couples TRBV11-2 to TRBJ1-4, with D perhaps matching TRBD1 (6 bases). Germline V gene data show CDR1 as SGHAT and CDR2 as FQNNGV. V was pared by 5 bases and J by 5 bases, with 15 bases between. The CDR3 extends over 15 amino acids. The CDR3 DNA reads TGTGCCAGCAGCCAAGGGGGAGGGGTCAATGAAAAACTGTTTTTT. Translation: CASSQGGGVNEKLFF.

The chain has TRBV6-2 or TRBV6-3 and TRBJ2-3, with D possibly TRBD1 on 7 matching bases. Trimming pared 5 bases from V and 5 bases from J, leaving 14 bases between. In germline, CDR1 is MNHEY, CDR2 SVGEGT. The CDR3 is made up of 14 amino acids. This CDR3 reads CASSGDREEDTQYF. CDR3 coding DNA: TGTGCCAGCAGTGGAGACAGGGAGGAAGATACGCAGTATTTT.

V gene TRBV9 combines with J gene TRBJ2-1; TRBD2 matches at 11 bases. The V gene end was trimmed by 0 bases and the J gene end by 8 bases; junction bases not matched to a gene: 19. CDR1 is SGDLS, CDR2 YYNGEE, per germline. CDR3 length: 20 amino acids. In DNA, the CDR3 is TGTGCCAGCAGCGTAGCTTGGAGGAGAAATAGCGGGAGGGCCAGGGATGAGCAGTTCTTC. This codes for CASSVAWRRNSGRARDEQFF. Based on the CDR3 plus reference TRBV9 and TRBJ2-1, the full variable domain is DSGVTQTPKHLITATGQRVTLRCSPRSGDLSVYWYQQSLDQGLQFLIQYYNGEERAKGNILERFSAQQFPDLHSELNLSSLELGDSALYFCASSVAWRRNSGRARDEQFFGPGTRLTVL.

The V and J genes are TRBV7-3 and TRBJ2-7; D remains ambiguous. CDR1 SGHTA and CDR2 FQGTGA come from the germline V gene. Trimming cost V 2 bases and J 2 bases, with 13 bases left between them. This CDR3 has 15 residues. CDR3: CASSLGPGRTYEQYF. CDR3 sequence (DNA): TGTGCCAGCAGCTTAGGGCCAGGCCGGACCTACGAGCAGTACTTC.

The chain joins TRBV28 to TRBJ2-4; D remains ambiguous. The CDR3 has 11 amino acids. The V end lost 6 bases, the J end lost 8 bases, and 8 bases lay between the germline ends. In germline, CDR1 is MDHEN, CDR2 SYDVKM. Here the CDR3 reads CASSRNHIQYF. In DNA form, the CDR3 reads TGTGCCAGCAGCCGTAATCACATTCAGTACTTC. Variable domain in full (rest from reference TRBV28 and TRBJ2-4): DVKVTQSSRYLVKRTGEKVFLECVQDMDHENMFWYRQDPGLGLRLIYFSYDVKMKEKGDIPEGYSVSREKKERFSLILESASTNQTSMYLCASSRNHIQYFGAGTRLSVL.

This clone was recorded only once. The chain carries TRBV27 and TRBJ1-1, with D perhaps matching TRBD1 (6 bases). The germline CDR1 and CDR2 sequences are MNHEY and SMNVEV (reference sequence). The CDR3 length is 15 residues. V was cut by 1 base and J by 1 base, with 10 bases left in between. The chain's CDR3 is CASSLFLGANTEAFF. In nucleotides, the CDR3 is TGTGCCAGCAGTTTATTTCTGGGGGCGAACACTGAAGCTTTCTTT.

The table lists this clone with a count of one. This chain connects TRBV18 to TRBJ2-5; no firm D call. Per germline, CDR1 KGHSH and CDR2 LQKENI. The V end lost 3 bases, the J end lost 2 bases, and 7 bases lay between the germline ends. CDR3 size: 13 residues. CDR3 region: CASSPVRQETQYF. The CDR3 nucleotides are TGTGCCAGCTCACCGGTCCGGCAAGAGACCCAGTACTTC.

The V gene is TRBV25-1, the J gene TRBJ2-5; D is uncertain. The CDR3 is 13 amino acids. V dropped 6 bases and J dropped 0 bases, with 8 bases sitting between them. CDR1 and CDR2 from the germline V gene are MGHDK and SYGVNS. The CDR3 protein is CASRQLYQETQYF. Here the CDR3 DNA reads TGTGCCAGCAGACAGCTGTACCAAGAGACCCAGTACTTC.

This clone was observed once. This rearrangement joins TRBV7-9 to TRBJ1-2; tentatively, D is TRBD1 (6 bases). V was clipped by 3 bases and J by 2 bases, with 7 bases between them. The CDR3 loop spans 13 amino acids. Per germline, CDR1 SEHNR and CDR2 FQNEAQ (reference sequence). The DNA of the CDR3 is TGTGCCAGCAGCTTTGGACAGAACTATGGCTACACCTTC. Its protein is CASSFGQNYGYTF.

The V and J genes are TRBV6-2 or TRBV6-3 and TRBJ2-3; D remains ambiguous. Germline V gene data show CDR1 as MNHEY and CDR2 as SVGEGT. Trimming took 0 bases from V and 2 from J, leaving 9 bases between them. The CDR3 has 15 amino acids. Written as DNA, the CDR3 is TGTGCCAGCAGTTACTCCCTTCTTCCCACAGATACGCAGTATTTT. Its translation: CASSYSLLPTDTQYF.

The rearrangement joins TRBV7-2 to TRBJ2-6, with 8 bases aligning to TRBD1. The CDR3 runs to 19 residues. CDR1 and CDR2 from the germline V gene are SGHTA and FQGNSA. Unmatched junction bases numbered 13, after V lost 4 bases and J lost 2 bases. The CDR3 bases are TGTGCCAGCAGCTCCCGGGGTGGACAGGGAAGAACTGGGGCCAACGTCCTGACTTTC. Protein product: CASSSRGGQGRTGANVLTF.

The V call is TRBV6-5, the J call TRBJ2-1, with D perhaps matching TRBD1 (5 bases). CDR3 size: 12 residues. V shed 6 bases and J shed 9 bases, with 12 bases lying between them. The germline V gene has CDR1 MNHEY and CDR2 SVGAGI. CDR3: CASRGAWGEQFF. As DNA, the CDR3 is TGTGCCAGCAGAGGGGCCTGGGGTGAGCAGTTCTTC.

In its sample, this clone was seen once. This sequence joins TRBV30 and TRBJ1-1; TRBD1 agrees at 9 bases. V lost 2 bases to trimming and J lost 4 bases; unmatched junction nucleotides: 5. Germline V gene sequence: CDR1 GTSNPN, CDR2 SVGIG (reference sequence). The length of the CDR3 is 14 residues. CDR3 region: CAWSTRQGGTEAFF. The CDR3 DNA sequence: TGTGCCTGGAGTACCAGACAGGGGGGCACTGAAGCTTTCTTT. The variable domain in full, completed from reference TRBV30 and TRBJ1-1, reads SQTIHQWPATLVQPVGSPLSLECTVEGTSNPNLYWYRQAAGRGLQLLFYSVGIGQISSEVPQNLSASRPQDRQFILSSKKLLLSDSGFYLCAWSTRQGGTEAFFGQGTRLTVV.

CDR3 sequence (DNA): TGTGCCAGCACCATCTCTGGAAACACCATATATTTT. It specifies CASTISGNTIYF. The chain carries TRBV6-5 and TRBJ1-3; no definite D call. The germline gives CDR1 MNHEY, CDR2 SVGAGI. Trimming took 7 bases from V and 0 from J, leaving 4 bases between them. There are 12 residues in the CDR3.

The chain uses TRBV6-5 and TRBJ2-1, with TRBD1 matching 9 bases. The germline CDR1 and CDR2 sequences are MNHEY and SVGAGI. The CDR3 has 15 residues. The V segment lost 8 bases and the J segment 7 bases; nucleotides outside the gene matches: 12. CDR3 in amino acids: CASPIPGQGRNEQFF. DNA for the CDR3: TGTGCCAGCCCAATACCGGGACAGGGAAGGAATGAGCAGTTCTTC.

This clone was seen only once. The chain joins TRBV14 to TRBJ1-2; 7 bases are shared with TRBD1. CDR1 SGHDN and CDR2 FVKESK come from the germline V gene. The CDR3 is 16 amino acids. The ends lost 4 bases at V and 6 bases at J; junction bases unmatched: 14. CDR3 DNA sequence: TGTGCCAGCAGCCCCGGGATCAAGGGGGCCGGCGATGGCTACACCTTC. The encoded protein is CASSPGIKGAGDGYTF. The full variable domain, completed using reference TRBV14 and TRBJ1-2, is EAGVTQFPSHSVIEKGQTVTLRCDPISGHDNLYWYRRVMGKEIKFLLHFVKESKQDESGMPNNRFLAERTGGTYSTLKVQPAELEDSGVYFCASSPGIKGAGDGYTFGSGTRLTVV.

This clone occurred a few times. The rearrangement uses TRBV5-5 and TRBJ2-3; tentatively, D is TRBD1 (6 bases). Between the trimmed V and J ends, which lost 4 bases and 3 bases, there was a span of 24 bases. The CDR3 is 18 residues long. The germline V gene has CDR1 SGHKS and CDR2 YYEKEE (reference sequence). CDR3 protein: CASSRAPLQGGRTDTQYF. The DNA for the CDR3 is TGTGCCAGCAGCAGAGCTCCTTTACAGGGTGGGCGGACAGATACGCAGTATTTT. Looking up the rest from reference TRBV5-5 and TRBJ2-3 gives the full variable domain: DAGVTQSPTHLIKTRGQQVTLRCSPISGHKSVSWYQQVLGQGPQFIFQYYEKEERGRGNFPDRFSARQFPNYSSELNVNALLLGDSALYLCASSRAPLQGGRTDTQYFGPGTRLTVL.

The chain combines TRBV3-1 (or the pseudogene TRBV3-2) with TRBJ2-2, with 7 bases identical to TRBD1. Germline assignment: CDR1 LGHDT and CDR2 YNNKEL (reference sequence). The CDR3 runs to 17 residues. With V trimmed by 4 bases and J by 1 base, 9 bases remained unmatched. CDR3 DNA: TGTGCCAGCAGCCGAGACCTCGGGACAGTGAACACCGGGGAGCTGTTTTTT. Amino acid sequence: CASSRDLGTVNTGELFF.

This clone was detected only a few times. The J gene is TRBJ1-5, the V gene TRBV2; TRBD1 matches 9 bases. The V gene's germline CDR1 is SNHLY and CDR2 FYNNEI. V was clipped by 2 bases and J by 4 bases; unmatched bases: 3. The CDR3 consists of 15 residues. The CDR3 DNA follows: TGTGCCAGCAGTGAATACAGGGGGCCTAATCAGCCCCAGCATTTT. It codes for CASSEYRGPNQPQHF.